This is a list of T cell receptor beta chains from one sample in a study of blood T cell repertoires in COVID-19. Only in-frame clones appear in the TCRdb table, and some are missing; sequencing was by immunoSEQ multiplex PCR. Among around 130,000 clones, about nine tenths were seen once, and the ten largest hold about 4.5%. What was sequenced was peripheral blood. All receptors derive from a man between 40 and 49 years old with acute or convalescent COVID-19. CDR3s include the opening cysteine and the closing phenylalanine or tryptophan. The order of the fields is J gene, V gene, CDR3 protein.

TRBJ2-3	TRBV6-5	CASSYAQAGTDTQYF
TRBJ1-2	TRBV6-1	CASSERTGSPYGYTF
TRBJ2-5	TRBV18	CASSPLVSVQETQYF
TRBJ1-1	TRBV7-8	CASSPSRGSMNTEAFF
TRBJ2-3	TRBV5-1	CASSLDGTGGADTQYF
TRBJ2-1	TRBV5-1	CASRRDWNEQFF
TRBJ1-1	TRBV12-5	CASGLGPLGGRTEAFF
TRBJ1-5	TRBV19	CASSIVGGGQPQHF
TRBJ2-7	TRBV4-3	CASSQDRRGYEQYF
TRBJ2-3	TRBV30	CAWSVRGGLLGTQYF
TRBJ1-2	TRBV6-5	CASGRVREANYGYTF
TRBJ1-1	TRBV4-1	CASSQSRDRGNTEAFF
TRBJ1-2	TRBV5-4	CASSLGGTDGNYGYTF
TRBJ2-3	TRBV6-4	CASSEQPGSPLTQYF
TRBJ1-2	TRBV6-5	CASLRGGGNYGYTF
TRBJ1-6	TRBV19	CASSPGQGYSPLHF
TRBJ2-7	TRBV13	CASSLGGGQTYEQYF
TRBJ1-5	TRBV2	CASRAWVEGNQPQHF
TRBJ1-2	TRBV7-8	CASSFFRGPREGYTF
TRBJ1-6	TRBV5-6	CASSWGQGGSPLHF
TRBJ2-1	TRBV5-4	CASSLPGLPPGNEQFF
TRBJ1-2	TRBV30	CAWSVPGANYGYTF
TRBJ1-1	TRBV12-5	CASGLAAGTAYTEAFF
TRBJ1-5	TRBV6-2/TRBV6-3	CASSSTGYGNQPQHF
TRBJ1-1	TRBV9	CASSGNSETEAFF
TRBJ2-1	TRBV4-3	CASSQDYLNEQFF
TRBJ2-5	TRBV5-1	CASSPGDREGTQYF
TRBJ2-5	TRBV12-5	CASGLSTSGSKTQYF
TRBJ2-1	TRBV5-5	CASSQLGGRSNEQFF
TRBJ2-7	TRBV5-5	CASSFTRGGYEQYF
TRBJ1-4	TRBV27	CASSPAGTPGGRLFF